Below are 9 T cell receptor beta chains sequenced from a single sample in a study of OX40 agonist ivuxolimab in advanced cancers. Sequencing was performed with immunoSEQ multiplex PCR; in TCRdb, only in-frame clones are kept and a portion is missing. This table has roughly 13,000 clones, more than 75% appearing once. The sample was CD4+ or CD8+ T cells sorted from blood, taken in a trial of the OX40 agonist ivuxolimab. Receptor source: an adult with an advanced solid tumor such as melanoma, head and neck, liver or kidney cancer.

This clone was observed a few times. The junction and the germline gene differ at one end; a read error may be behind it. This CDR3 reads CASSVMGEILIF. The CDR3 region has the DNA TGTGCCAGCAGCGTAATGGGGGAGATCTTGATCTTC. The chain carries TRBV9 and TRBJ2-1; D possibly matches TRBD1 or TRBD2 (5 bases each). CDR1 and CDR2 (germline): SGDLS, YYNGEE. The CDR3 sequence is 12 residues long.

V usage is TRBV4-1 and J usage is TRBJ1-5; perhaps TRBD1 as D (6 bases). The CDR3 extends over 15 amino acids. V was clipped by 10 bases and J by 0 bases, with 16 bases between them. Germline assignment: CDR1 MGHRA and CDR2 YSYEKL. DNA of the CDR3: TGCGCCACGTCACGGGAGGGGGGTAGCAATCAGCCCCAGCATTTT. It translates to CATSREGGSNQPQHF.

The V and J genes are TRBV5-4 and TRBJ2-7; weak D call: TRBD2 (5 bases). V gave up 0 bases and J gave up 3 bases, with 13 bases separating them. Germline V lookup: CDR1 SGHNT, CDR2 YYREEE (reference sequence). The CDR3 contains 15 residues. CDR3 DNA sequence: TGTGCCAGCAGCTTGGGAGGGAGCCTCTACTACGAGCAGTACTTC. Its translation: CASSLGGSLYYEQYF.

The V and J genes are TRBV29-1 and TRBJ2-5; no clear D. Trimming removed 3 bases from V and 5 bases from J, with 13 bases in between. This CDR3 is 13 amino acids long. Germline CDR1 SQVTM, CDR2 ANQGSEA. This CDR3 reads CSVDFVAGETQYF. The CDR3 coding sequence is TGCAGCGTTGACTTCGTAGCCGGGGAGACCCAGTACTTC.

This clone was seen a single time. In DNA, the CDR3 is TGTGCCAGCAGCCAAACCCCCGCGGGCCAAGAGACCCAGTACTTC. It specifies CASSQTPAGQETQYF. This chain links TRBV11-2 with TRBJ2-5; a possible D gene is TRBD2 (5 bases). This CDR3 is built from 15 residues. V was shortened by 5 bases and J by 1 base, with 14 bases between the two germline ends. Germline CDR1 reads SGHAT; CDR2 reads FQNNGV. The full variable domain, completed using reference TRBV11-2 and TRBJ2-5, is EAGVAQSPRYKIIEKRQSVAFWCNPISGHATLYWYQQILGQGPKLLIQFQNNGVVDDSQLPKDRFSAERLKGVDSTLKIQPAKLEDSAVYLCASSQTPAGQETQYFGPGTRLLVL.

This clone has more than one count but fewer than ten. The V and J genes are TRBV28 and TRBJ1-3; D gene unclear. Germline-derived CDR1 and CDR2 are MDHEN and SYDVKM. Trimming removed 3 bases at V and 2 bases at J, with 8 bases between. This CDR3 region has 14 residues. CDR3 nucleotides: TGTGCCAGCAGTTTTGGTGGGACTGGAAACACCATATATTTT. This codes for CASSFGGTGNTIYF.

The gene calls are TRBV9 and TRBJ2-1, with 7 nucleotides matching TRBD2. The CDR3 has 16 residues. CDR1 and CDR2 (germline): SGDLS, YYNGEE. V lost 4 bases, J lost 2 bases, and 9 bases stayed unmatched. CDR3 residues: CASSPPSSGTYNEQFF. The CDR3 DNA is TGTGCCAGCAGCCCCCCATCTAGCGGTACCTACAATGAGCAGTTCTTC.

This clone was counted once. The V gene is TRBV13, the J gene TRBJ1-6, with D possibly matching TRBD1 (5 bases). V dropped 0 bases and J dropped 12 bases, with 9 bases sitting between them. Germline CDR1 is PRHDT and CDR2 is FYEKMQ (reference sequence). The CDR3 totals 13 residues. Here the CDR3 DNA reads TGTGCCAGCAGCTTAGGTCTAGGGGAACCCCTCCACTTT. This encodes CASSLGLGEPLHF.

The V gene is TRBV15, the J gene TRBJ2-1, with D possibly matching TRBD2 (6 bases). Per the germline V gene, CDR1 is LNHNV and CDR2 is YYDKDF (reference sequence). Trimming took off 0 bases at V and 7 bases at J, with 13 bases between the two ends. The CDR3 runs to 15 residues. CDR3 nucleotide sequence: TGTGCCACCAGCAGAGATTCGGGAGTCGGTAATGAGCAGTTCTTC. It is translated as CATSRDSGVGNEQFF.